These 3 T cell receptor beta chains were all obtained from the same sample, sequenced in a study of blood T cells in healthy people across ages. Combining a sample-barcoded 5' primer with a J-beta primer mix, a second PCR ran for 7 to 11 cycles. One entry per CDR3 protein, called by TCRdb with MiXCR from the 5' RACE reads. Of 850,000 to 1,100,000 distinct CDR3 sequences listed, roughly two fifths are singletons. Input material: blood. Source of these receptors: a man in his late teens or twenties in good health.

CDR3 sequence reads: CASRTRGDTEAFF. The CDR3 coding sequence is TGTGCCAGCAGGACTCGGGGGGACACTGAAGCTTTCTTT. The chain uses TRBV2 and TRBJ1-1, with a possible D match to TRBD1 (5 bases). Germline loops: CDR1 SNHLY, CDR2 FYNNEI. V dropped 6 bases and J dropped 3 bases, with 11 bases sitting between them. CDR3 length: 13 amino acids.

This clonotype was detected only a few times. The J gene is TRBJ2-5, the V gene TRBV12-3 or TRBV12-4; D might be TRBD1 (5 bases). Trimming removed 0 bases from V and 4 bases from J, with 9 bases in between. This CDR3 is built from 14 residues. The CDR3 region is CASSLARTIETQYF. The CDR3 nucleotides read TGTGCCAGCAGTTTAGCGCGGACAATAGAGACCCAGTACTTC.

CDR3 protein: CASSLAETAYGYTF. The CDR3 nucleotides are TGTGCCAGCAGCTTAGCAGAGACGGCGTATGGCTACACCTTC. J is TRBJ1-2 and V is TRBV11-1; no reliable D call. The ends were cut back, 0 bases at V and 5 bases at J, with 10 bases in the middle. Germline CDR1 SGHAT, CDR2 FQDESV (reference sequence). CDR3 size: 14 residues.